Each of the 17 T cell receptor beta chains below was sequenced from the same sample in a study of T cells in Graves' hyperthyroidism and ophthalmopathy. Regions amplified from RNA transcripts were the TCR beta CDR3 regions. The HTBI primer set was used in a first-round RT-PCR of the TCR CDR3. Each CDR3 protein gets one entry after TCRdb re-called the multiplex PCR reads with MiXCR. This sample has some 400,000 distinct CDR3 sequences, with about 13% found just once. The specimen sequenced was blood. The receptors originated from a man aged 25 to 45 with Graves' hyperthyroidism that later progressed to Graves' ophthalmopathy.

This clonotype came up many times. The chain links TRBV5-5 to TRBJ1-2; the D gene is possibly TRBD1 (6 bases). Trimming took 4 bases from V and 0 from J, leaving 10 bases between them. Per germline, CDR1 SGHKS and CDR2 YYEKEE (reference sequence). There are 14 residues in the CDR3. The CDR3 coding sequence is TGTGCCAGCAGCGCCCAGGGGACTAACTATGGCTACACCTTC. The encoded protein is CASSAQGTNYGYTF.

This clonotype was observed many times. The chain combines TRBV11-3 with TRBJ2-1; 10 nucleotides align to TRBD2. There are 15 residues in the CDR3. The trim removed 9 bases at V and 8 bases at J, leaving 13 bases unmatched. Germline V lookup: CDR1 SGHNT, CDR2 YENEEA. CDR3 sequence reads: CASKRGGRDVHEQFF. CDR3 bases: TGTGCCAGTAAGCGGGGGGGCCGTGATGTGCATGAGCAGTTCTTC.

The table lists this clonotype with many counts. This rearrangement joins TRBV6-1 to TRBJ2-7, with 9 bases lining up with TRBD2. CDR1 and CDR2 from the germline V gene are MNHNS and SASEGT. The V segment lost 2 bases and the J segment 6 bases; nucleotides outside the gene matches: 5. This CDR3 comprises 14 residues. CDR3 coding DNA: TGTGCCAGCAGTGAATACGGACTAGCGATCGAGCAGTACTTC. This translates into CASSEYGLAIEQYF.

This clonotype was detected ten times or more. V and J are TRBV6-1 and TRBJ2-7; D possibly uses TRBD1 or TRBD2 (5 bases each). Per the germline V gene, CDR1 is MNHNS and CDR2 is SASEGT. This CDR3 spans 15 amino acids. The V gene lost 0 bases and the J gene lost 2 bases, with 11 bases spanning the gap. The DNA for the CDR3 is TGTGCCAGCAGTGAAGCTGGGGGATACCCCTACGAGCAGTACTTC. This encodes CASSEAGGYPYEQYF.

This clonotype showed up just a few times. The chain has TRBV5-6 and TRBJ2-7; D perhaps matches TRBD2 (5 bases). Germline CDR1 SGHDT, CDR2 YYEEEE. The CDR3 extends over 13 amino acids. V was shortened by 3 bases and J by 1 base, with 8 bases between the two germline ends. Here the CDR3 reads CASSSGESYEQYF. The CDR3 DNA is TGTGCCAGCAGCTCCGGGGAGTCCTACGAGCAGTACTTC.

This clonotype occurred many times. The chain employs TRBV3-1 and TRBJ2-7; D may be TRBD1 or TRBD2 (5 bases each). V lost 4 bases and J lost 4, with 17 bases in between. The CDR3 is 15 residues long. CDR1 and CDR2 from the germline V gene are LGHDT and YNNKEL (reference sequence). The CDR3 DNA sequence: TGTGCCAGCAGCCCCGGGACGGTTAATGGTTACGAGCAGTACTTC. This encodes CASSPGTVNGYEQYF.

This clonotype was recorded many times. The chain carries TRBV5-1 and TRBJ1-1; maybe TRBD1 (5 bases). The V and J ends lost 3 bases and 3 bases respectively, with 12 bases between them. CDR1 and CDR2 from the germline V gene are SGHRS and YFSETQ. This CDR3 contains 14 residues. CDR3 nucleotides: TGCGCCAGCAGCTATGGGACCTGGGACACTGAAGCTTTCTTT. Protein: CASSYGTWDTEAFF. Using reference TRBV5-1 and TRBJ1-1 for the parts outside the CDR3, the full variable domain is KAGVTQTPRYLIKTRGQQVTLSCSPISGHRSVSWYQQTPGQGLQFLFEYFSETQRNKGNFPGRFSGRQFSNSRSEMNVSTLELGDSALYLCASSYGTWDTEAFFGQGTRLTVV.

This chain links TRBV19 with TRBJ1-4; possible D gene TRBD1, 6 bases. The CDR3 has 15 amino acids. In germline, CDR1 is LNHDA, CDR2 SQIVND (reference sequence). V dropped 6 bases and J dropped 7 bases, with 18 bases sitting between them. The CDR3 nucleotides read TGTGCCAGTAGACCATCGGGGGGCGGAGGTGAAAAACTGTTTTTT. Translation gives CASRPSGGGGEKLFF.

The table lists this clonotype with a few counts. This chain connects TRBV6-1 to TRBJ2-2, with D unresolved. The CDR3 has 12 amino acids. From germline, CDR1 is MNHNS and CDR2 SASEGT. V was trimmed by 7 bases and J by 7 bases, leaving 10 bases between them. The chain's CDR3 is CASISWGGELFF. In DNA, the CDR3 is TGTGCCAGCATCAGCTGGGGCGGGGAGCTGTTTTTT.

This clonotype was detected only a few times. The V call is TRBV28, the J call TRBJ2-1; TRBD2 matches at 7 bases. There are 15 residues in the CDR3. The V gene's germline CDR1 is MDHEN and CDR2 SYDVKM. Germline trimming cut 9 bases from V and 2 bases from J; bases unmatched to any gene: 10. CDR3 coding DNA: TGTGCCAGTACCGAATGGGGGGGGGCCTACAATGAGCAGTTCTTC. Translation gives CASTEWGGAYNEQFF.

The V gene is TRBV29-1, the J gene TRBJ2-3, with D unresolved. The length of the CDR3 is 15 residues. Germline lookup yields CDR1 SQVTM and CDR2 ANQGSEA. Trimming took off 0 bases at V and 2 bases at J, with 12 bases between the two ends. The CDR3 DNA reads TGCAGCGTTGAAGAGAGGATACAGCACACAGATACGCAGTATTTT. Protein: CSVEERIQHTDTQYF.

In this sample, this clonotype turned up a few times. The chain couples TRBV5-1 to TRBJ2-7, with D perhaps TRBD1 or TRBD2 (5 bases each). Germline CDR1 SGHRS, CDR2 YFSETQ. The CDR3 has 17 amino acids. V dropped 5 bases and J dropped 4 bases, with 25 bases sitting between them. This CDR3 is CASSFGAGSRMAYEQYF. Here the CDR3 DNA reads TGCGCCAGCAGTTTCGGCGCAGGGAGTAGGATGGCGTACGAGCAGTACTTC.

This clonotype was seen repeatedly, ten times or more. This chain links TRBV2 with TRBJ2-1, with D tentatively TRBD1 (6 bases). Germline V gene sequence: CDR1 SNHLY, CDR2 FYNNEI. V lost 7 bases, J lost 4 bases, and 14 bases lay in between. The CDR3 totals 14 residues. The CDR3 reads CASNEGQLYNEQFF. DNA of the CDR3: TGTGCCAGCAATGAGGGACAACTTTACAATGAGCAGTTCTTC.

This rearrangement joins TRBV7-9 to TRBJ1-1; tentative D call: TRBD1 (6 bases). The CDR3 loop spans 15 amino acids. CDR1 is SEHNR and CDR2 is FQNEAQ in the germline V gene (reference sequence). The germline V and J ends were trimmed by 1 base and 4 bases, with 13 bases remaining between them. The chain's CDR3 is CASSLDPGAGTEAFF. The CDR3 DNA sequence: TGTGCCAGCAGCTTAGATCCAGGGGCCGGCACTGAAGCTTTCTTT.

This clonotype has more than one count but fewer than ten. J is TRBJ2-5 and V is TRBV11-3; 7 positions agree with TRBD2. CDR1 is SGHNT and CDR2 is YENEEA in the germline V gene. V shed 0 bases, J shed 5 bases, and the junction held 6 bases outside the gene matches. CDR3 length equals 15 residues. The DNA for the CDR3 is TGTGCCAGCAGCTTAGAGCGGGGGAGGTCGGAGACCCAGTACTTC. Its protein is CASSLERGRSETQYF.

The chain couples TRBV5-1 to TRBJ1-5; 7 bases are shared with TRBD1. The J segment lost 6 bases and the V segment lost 3 bases, leaving 6 bases of the junction unmatched. This CDR3 region has 14 residues. The germline CDR1 and CDR2 sequences are SGHRS and YFSETQ. CDR3 sequence reads: CASSSTGVGQPQHF. As DNA, the CDR3 is TGCGCCAGCAGCTCCACAGGGGTCGGTCAGCCCCAGCATTTT.

This clonotype was seen at least ten times. The chain links TRBV24-1 to TRBJ1-2; D is unclear. Trimming removed 3 bases from V and 6 bases from J, with 19 bases in between. The CDR3 has 16 residues. Germline V CDR1 and CDR2: KGHDR, SFDVKD. The CDR3 here is CATSDPMTRGLDGYTF. DNA of the CDR3: TGTGCCACCAGTGATCCCATGACAAGAGGGCTCGATGGCTACACCTTC.